These 18 T cell receptor beta chains were sequenced from one sample in a study of neurological immune-mediated disorders. TCRdb redid the calling of the 5' RACE reads with MiXCR, one entry per CDR3 protein. This sample has about 48,000 distinct CDR3 sequences; under 13% occur once, and the top ten carry roughly 20%. Sequences were obtained from PBMCs. These receptor sequences come from a woman in her thirties or forties with HTLV-1-associated myelopathy (HAM/TSP).

In its sample, this clonotype was seen many times. The rearrangement uses TRBV10-3 and TRBJ1-2; 7 bases map to TRBD1. Germline values: CDR1 ENHRY, CDR2 SYGVKD. CDR3 length: 14 residues. Trimming took 5 bases from V and 6 from J; bases not matched to a gene: 9. CDR3 protein: CAISNTKGADGYTF. In nucleotides, the CDR3 is TGTGCCATCAGTAATACCAAGGGGGCAGATGGCTACACCTTC.

This clonotype was picked up many times. The chain links TRBV6-1 to TRBJ2-2; a possible D gene is TRBD1 (6 bases). The germline gives CDR1 MNHNS, CDR2 SASEGT. CDR3 length: 15 amino acids. The germline V and J ends were trimmed by 6 bases and 0 bases, with 11 bases remaining between them. The CDR3, as DNA: TGTGCCAGCAGCCAGGGGACGCCGAACACCGGGGAGCTGTTTTTT. This gives the protein CASSQGTPNTGELFF.

This clonotype occurred many times. V gene TRBV30 combines with J gene TRBJ2-2; D uncertain. With 3 bases removed from V and 1 base from J, the gap between germline ends came to 9 bases. The germline V gene encodes CDR1 GTSNPN and CDR2 SVGIG (reference sequence). The CDR3 sequence is 14 residues long. The CDR3 spells CAWRQKGNTGELFF. As DNA, the CDR3 is TGTGCCTGGAGACAGAAAGGGAACACCGGGGAGCTGTTTTTT.

This clonotype was picked up many times. V usage is TRBV7-6 and J usage is TRBJ2-7; possibly TRBD2 for D (5 bases). CDR1 and CDR2 from the germline V gene are SGHVS and FNYEAQ. Trimming cost V 2 bases and J 6 bases, with 14 bases left between them. CDR3 length: 14 residues. The DNA of the CDR3 is TGTGCCAGCAGCTTATCCGGGGTGAAGTTCGAGCAGTACTTC. Translated: CASSLSGVKFEQYF.

This clonotype was observed a few times. J is TRBJ2-7 and V is TRBV5-1; 10 positions match TRBD1. The length of the CDR3 is 14 residues. Germline-derived CDR1 and CDR2 are SGHRS and YFSETQ. The J segment lost 5 bases and the V segment lost 5 bases, leaving 7 bases of the junction unmatched. The CDR3 loop reads CASRVGQGSDEQYF. Written as DNA, the CDR3 is TGCGCCAGCAGGGTGGGACAGGGGTCCGACGAGCAGTACTTC. Variable domain in full (rest from reference TRBV5-1 and TRBJ2-7): KAGVTQTPRYLIKTRGQQVTLSCSPISGHRSVSWYQQTPGQGLQFLFEYFSETQRNKGNFPGRFSGRQFSNSRSEMNVSTLELGDSALYLCASRVGQGSDEQYFGPGTRLTVT.

The sample holds many counts of this clonotype. The chain joins TRBV7-7 to TRBJ2-2; unclear D gene. Trimming removed 6 bases from V and 7 bases from J, with 15 bases in between. Germline V CDR1 and CDR2: SSHAT, FNYEAQ (reference sequence). The CDR3 has 14 residues. The CDR3 DNA is TGTGCCAGCAGTCTGACAAATGATGGCGGGGAGCTGTTTTTT. Encoded protein: CASSLTNDGGELFF.

This clonotype was seen ten or more times. V usage is TRBV9 and J usage is TRBJ1-1, with D unclear. The CDR3 contains 13 residues. CDR1 is SGDLS and CDR2 is YYNGEE in the germline V gene. The V end lost 3 bases, the J end lost 5 bases, and 11 bases lay between the germline ends. The CDR3 loop reads CASSGPGGTEAFF. CDR3 bases: TGTGCCAGCAGCGGCCCGGGTGGGACTGAAGCTTTCTTT.

At least ten counts were recorded for this clonotype. This chain uses TRBV4-3 with TRBJ2-3; D is unresolved. The CDR3 has 16 amino acids. Trimming took 0 bases from V and 2 from J, leaving 12 bases between them. Per the germline V gene, CDR1 is LGHNA and CDR2 is YSLEER. This chain's CDR3 is CASSQDLDTSTDTQYF. CDR3 in DNA: TGCGCCAGCAGCCAAGATCTCGACACCTCCACAGATACGCAGTATTTT.

In this sample, this clonotype turned up many times. V usage is TRBV4-1 and J usage is TRBJ1-1, with D possibly being TRBD1 (5 bases). CDR3 size: 17 residues. Per germline, CDR1 MGHRA and CDR2 YSYEKL. The V and J ends lost 1 base and 4 bases respectively, with 19 bases between them. The CDR3 sequence: CASSQATGTQYITEAFF. The CDR3, as DNA: TGCGCCAGCAGCCAAGCTACCGGGACTCAGTATATCACTGAAGCTTTCTTT.

Ten or more counts support this clonotype. This chain connects TRBV5-1 to TRBJ2-3, with 7 bases aligning to TRBD2. The junction had 6 bases not matched to a gene; V was cut back by 3 bases and J by 2 bases. The CDR3 is made up of 15 amino acids. In germline, CDR1 is SGHRS, CDR2 YFSETQ. The DNA of the CDR3 is TGCGCCAGCAGCTCCTGGGGGGGGATCACAGATACGCAGTATTTT. Translating gives CASSSWGGITDTQYF.

This clonotype has more than one count but fewer than ten. CDR3 coding DNA: TGTGCCAGCTCATTGAGGACAGGGGAGAATGAGCAGTTCTTC. Protein product: CASSLRTGENEQFF. This chain uses TRBV18 with TRBJ2-1, with 9 positions matching TRBD1. V lost 5 bases, J lost 7 bases, and 6 bases stayed unmatched. This CDR3 is 14 amino acids long. Germline lookup yields CDR1 KGHSH and CDR2 LQKENI. The whole variable domain, remainder taken from reference TRBV18 and TRBJ2-1, is NAGVMQNPRHLVRRRGQEARLRCSPMKGHSHVYWYRQLPEEGLKFMVYLQKENIIDESGMPKERFSAEFPKEGPSILRIQQVVRGDSAAYFCASSLRTGENEQFFGPGTRLTVL.

This clonotype was seen repeatedly, ten times or more. The chain carries TRBV11-2 and TRBJ2-1; 7 bases are shared with TRBD1. The CDR3 runs 15 residues. The germline V gene has CDR1 SGHAT and CDR2 FQNNGV. V lost 0 bases to trimming and J lost 9 bases; unmatched junction nucleotides: 8. CDR3 loop: CASSLDPGQYLEQFF. For the CDR3, the DNA is TGTGCCAGCAGCTTAGACCCGGGACAGTACCTTGAGCAGTTCTTC.

The rearrangement uses TRBV12-3 or TRBV12-4 and TRBJ2-7; D is perhaps TRBD1 (6 bases). The CDR3 covers 14 residues. The V gene lost 6 bases and the J gene lost 4 bases, with 16 bases spanning the gap. DNA for the CDR3: TGTGCCAGCAGCACAGGGTTAGGATGGTACGAGCAGTACTTC. Translation gives CASSTGLGWYEQYF.

This clonotype was observed many times. This sequence joins TRBV7-9 and TRBJ2-4; 8 bases line up with TRBD2. Trimming at V came to 1 base and at J to 7 bases, leaving 0 bases not matched to a gene. Per the germline V gene, CDR1 is SEHNR and CDR2 is FQNEAQ (reference sequence). The CDR3 has 13 amino acids. Here the CDR3 DNA reads TGTGCCAGCAGCTTAGGCGGGGGGAACATTCAGTACTTC. It codes for CASSLGGGNIQYF. Full variable domain (remainder filled in from reference TRBV7-9 and TRBJ2-4): DTGVSQNPRHKITKRGQNVTFRCDPISEHNRLYWYRQTLGQGPEFLTYFQNEAQLEKSRLLSDRFSAERPKGSFSTLEIQRTEQGDSAMYLCASSLGGGNIQYFGAGTRLSVL.

The table lists this clonotype with many counts. The chain is built from TRBV4-1 and TRBJ2-7, with unresolved D. The CDR3 spans 13 residues. Trimming cost V 3 bases and J 6 bases, with 12 bases left between them. Looked up from germline, CDR1 is MGHRA and CDR2 is YSYEKL. The CDR3 nucleotides read TGCGCCAGCAGCCACTACCCCAACACCGAGCAGTACTTC. The encoded protein is CASSHYPNTEQYF.

There are many counts of this clonotype. The chain links TRBV20-1 to TRBJ2-1, with D tentatively TRBD1 or TRBD2 (5 bases each). The CDR3 is 14 residues long. Trimming took 1 base from V and 4 from J, leaving 11 bases between them. Germline-derived CDR1 and CDR2 are DFQATT and SNEGSKA (reference sequence). The DNA for the CDR3 is TGCAGTGCTAGAGGGGGGAGTGTTTACAATGAGCAGTTCTTC. Translating it yields CSARGGSVYNEQFF.

The sample holds many counts of this clonotype. The chain recombines TRBV20-1 with TRBJ1-2; D may be TRBD1 (5 bases). Germline CDR1 is DFQATT and CDR2 is SNEGSKA (reference sequence). With 6 bases removed from V and 5 bases from J, the gap between germline ends came to 10 bases. The CDR3 length is 11 residues. The CDR3 loop is CSAKKGYGYTF. The CDR3 DNA reads as TGCAGTGCCAAAAAGGGGTATGGCTACACCTTC.

This clonotype has a count of ten or more. The chain joins TRBV7-2 to TRBJ2-5; tentatively, D is TRBD1 (6 bases). V was pared by 4 bases and J by 5 bases, with 17 bases between. Germline loops: CDR1 SGHTA, CDR2 FQGNSA. This CDR3 contains 15 residues. CDR3 sequence (DNA): TGTGCCAGCAGCTATGGGGCAGGGGATTGGGAGACCCAGTACTTC. Protein product: CASSYGAGDWETQYF.